The 22 T cell receptor beta chains below were found in one sample sequenced in a study of T cell clusters in autoimmune cytopenias (dated by TCRdb to between 2018 and 2020). Per sample, 250 ng of peripheral blood genomic DNA, 35,000 to 40,000 genome equivalents, was used for TRB amplification. These reads were obtained on an Illumina MiSeq. TRB rearrangements were amplified by multiplex PCR following a touch-down protocol, with the TRB-A and TRB-B primer pools mixed in one tube. Reads reprocessed by TCRdb are summarized as one entry per CDR3 protein sequence, and DNA is absent. The table held for this sample gives several thousand distinct CDR3 sequences. The top ten hold around 7.7% of the sample. Sequences were obtained from peripheral blood. These receptors were collected from a human donor with an autoimmune cytopenia or autoimmune hepatitis (not recorded which).

Its frequency marks this clonotype as medium-sized. This CDR3 reads CSVEMGSGGAPYEQYF. J is TRBJ2-7 and V is TRBV29-1. The length of the CDR3 is 16 residues. Germline CDR1 reads SQVTM; CDR2 reads ANQGSEA.

According to its frequency, this clonotype is medium-sized. The chain recombines TRBV29-1 with TRBJ2-4; there is no DNA to check the TCRdb D call of TRBD1. The length of the CDR3 is 15 residues. CDR1 SQVTM and CDR2 ANQGSEA come from the germline V gene. CDR3 protein: CSVVAPEGAGNIQYF.

This chain's CDR3 is CATEEGGQSNEQFF. V and J are TRBV6-5 and TRBJ2-1; lacking DNA, the TRBD1 call made by TCRdb goes unchecked. The CDR3 has 14 amino acids. Germline lookup yields CDR1 MNHEY and CDR2 SVGAGI.

In terms of frequency, this clonotype is medium-sized. CDR3 sequence reads: CASIYGSRTYNEQFF. The chain couples TRBV19 to TRBJ2-1; TCRdb's D gene call, TRBD1, goes unchecked for lack of DNA. The CDR3 runs to 15 residues. Germline V gene lookup returns CDR1 LNHDA and CDR2 SQIVND (reference sequence).

The chain carries TRBV19 and TRBJ2-1. Per germline, CDR1 LNHDA and CDR2 SQIVND (reference sequence). The CDR3 runs to 14 residues. CDR3 amino acids: CASSLPIEFAEQFF.

The gene calls are TRBV20-1 and TRBJ2-5; TCRdb names TRBD1, which stays unverified in the absence of DNA. In germline, CDR1 is DFQATT, CDR2 SNEGSKA (reference sequence). This CDR3 is built from 13 residues. The CDR3 here is CSARRDSQETQYF.

The V and J genes are TRBV15 and TRBJ1-1; TCRdb lists TRBD1, though no DNA is available to test this call. CDR1 is LNHNV and CDR2 is YYDKDF in the germline V gene (reference sequence). The CDR3 consists of 15 residues. CDR3 residues: CATSKGGGQNTEAFF.

This clonotype registers medium-sized (0.01 to 0.1%) by frequency. This chain uses TRBV6-5 with TRBJ2-6. The germline V gene encodes CDR1 MNHEY and CDR2 SVGAGI. CDR3 length equals 15 residues. The CDR3 protein is CASSYSLAGANVLTF.

This clonotype is called medium-sized based on its frequency. The rearrangement joins TRBV6-6 to TRBJ2-5; the TCRdb call, TRBD1, lacks DNA for checking. The CDR3 contains 19 residues. Germline V gives CDR1 MNHNY, CDR2 SVGAGI (reference sequence). The CDR3 loop is CASSYPRTGATADVETQYF.

This clonotype is classed as medium-sized by frequency. The chain's CDR3 is CASSFTTARGYSPLHF. This chain uses TRBV5-4 with TRBJ1-6. The CDR3 loop spans 16 amino acids. Germline V lookup: CDR1 SGHNT, CDR2 YYREEE (reference sequence).

Considering frequency, this clonotype is medium-sized. The J gene is TRBJ2-1, the V gene TRBV6-5; the TCRdb D gene call, TRBD2, has no DNA to confirm it. The CDR3 loop spans 13 amino acids. Germline CDR1 MNHEY, CDR2 SVGAGI. CDR3 residues: CASRLAGMDEQFF.

This clonotype is medium-sized by frequency. This chain connects TRBV7-2 to TRBJ2-3; the TRBD1 assignment by TCRdb is unverifiable without DNA. The germline gives CDR1 SGHTA, CDR2 FQGNSA. The CDR3 is 14 amino acids. Here the CDR3 reads CASRPDRVTDTQYF.

The chain carries TRBV7-4 and TRBJ2-1. Germline loops: CDR1 SGHVT, CDR2 SQSDAQ. There are 13 residues in the CDR3. This CDR3 is CASSVGPSNGQFF.

The rearrangement uses TRBV6-1 and TRBJ1-4; TCRdb selects TRBD1, and the lack of DNA leaves this call unchecked. Germline CDR1 is MNHNS and CDR2 is SASEGT. This CDR3 spans 15 amino acids. CDR3 sequence: CASSLAGTKNEKLFF.

The chain has TRBV19 and TRBJ2-1; no DNA is available, so the TRBD2 call from TCRdb remains unchecked. The CDR3 length is 17 residues. Germline V CDR1 and CDR2: LNHDA, SQIVND (reference sequence). CDR3: CASSIDSGTTSYNEQFF.

The chain has TRBV6-2 or TRBV6-3 and TRBJ1-6; TCRdb lists TRBD1, though no DNA is available to test this call. Germline V gene data show CDR1 as MNHEY and CDR2 as SVGEGT. The CDR3 consists of 15 residues. CDR3 amino acids: CASTEIQGHNSPLHF.

This sequence joins TRBV7-9 and TRBJ2-5. The CDR3 loop spans 15 amino acids. Germline V gene data show CDR1 as SEHNR and CDR2 as FQNEAQ (reference sequence). The CDR3: CASSPEPQDFETQYF.

This clonotype is called medium-sized based on its frequency. The chain uses TRBV29-1 and TRBJ2-7; no DNA is available, so the TRBD1 call from TCRdb remains unchecked. Per germline, CDR1 SQVTM and CDR2 ANQGSEA. The CDR3 is 15 residues long. The CDR3 loop is CSVEEITGSSYEQYF.

The CDR3 sequence: CASSLGTSGTYEQYF. The gene calls are TRBV7-6 and TRBJ2-7; TCRdb's D gene call, TRBD2, goes unchecked for lack of DNA. The CDR3 is 15 residues long. The germline gives CDR1 SGHVS, CDR2 FNYEAQ.

The chain has TRBV19 and TRBJ2-1; TCRdb names TRBD2, which stays unverified in the absence of DNA. From germline, CDR1 is LNHDA and CDR2 SQIVND (reference sequence). The CDR3 is made up of 14 amino acids. CDR3: CASRTSGSFNEQFF.

This clonotype registers medium-sized by frequency. The V and J genes are TRBV30 and TRBJ2-3; TCRdb's D gene call, TRBD1, goes unchecked for lack of DNA. The V gene's germline CDR1 is GTSNPN and CDR2 SVGIG (reference sequence). The CDR3 is 14 amino acids. The CDR3 region is CAWGQAPNTDTQYF.

This clonotype ranks as medium-sized (0.01 to 0.1%) in terms of frequency. Here the CDR3 reads CASTPWTGGIYGYTF. The chain employs TRBV12-3 or TRBV12-4 and TRBJ1-2; checking the TCRdb D call of TRBD1 is not possible without DNA. The CDR3 length is 15 residues.